This T cell receptor beta chain is drawn from a study of lymphopenia after photon versus proton radiotherapy. Germline CDR1 reads SGHNT; CDR2 reads YYREEE (reference sequence). Germline trimming cut 4 bases from V and 0 bases from J; bases unmatched to any gene: 7. This CDR3 has 16 amino acids. Comments on this clone: The target antigen is unknown.

The table came from immunoSEQ multiplex PCR; TCRdb's copy has only in-frame clones and leaves some out. The sample has 65,000 to 90,000 clones, 80% to 95% seen once. Study conclusions and caveats: In patients who died, overall survival fell as post-nadir TCR diversity dropped more. Under photons, naive T cells and diversity fell while effector/memory populations rose. Survival link was tested only in deceased patients; proton benefit remains a possibility. Post-nadir diversity loss with photons came from oligoclonal expansion, particularly CD8+ Temra cells.

Sequences were derived from peripheral blood, sampled from a patient treated with photon-based radiotherapy. This clonotype was obtained from a middle-aged woman with cholangiocarcinoma. The rearrangement joins TRBV5-4 to TRBJ1-1; TRBD1 matches 9 bases. CDR3 nucleotides: TGTGCCAGCAGCCGGGACAGGGCCCACATGAACACTGAAGCTTTCTTT. Its protein product is CASSRDRAHMNTEAFF. The entire variable domain, with the rest obtained from reference TRBV5-4 and TRBJ1-1, is as follows: ETGVTQSPTHLIKTRGQQVTLRCSSQSGHNTVSWYQQALGQGPQFIFQYYREEENGRGNFPPRFSGLQFPNYSSELNVNALELDDSALYLCASSRDRAHMNTEAFFGQGTRLTVV.